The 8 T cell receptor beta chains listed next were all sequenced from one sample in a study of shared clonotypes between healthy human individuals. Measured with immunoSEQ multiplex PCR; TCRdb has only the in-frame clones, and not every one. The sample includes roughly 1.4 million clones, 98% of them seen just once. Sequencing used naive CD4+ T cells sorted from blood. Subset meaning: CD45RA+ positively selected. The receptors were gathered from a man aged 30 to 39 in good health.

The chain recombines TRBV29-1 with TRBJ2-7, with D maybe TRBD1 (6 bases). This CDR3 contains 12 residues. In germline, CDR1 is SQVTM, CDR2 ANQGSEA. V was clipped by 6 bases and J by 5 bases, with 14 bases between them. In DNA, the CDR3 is TGCAGCGTAGCGACTCCAGGGGACGAGCAGTACTTC. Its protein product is CSVATPGDEQYF.

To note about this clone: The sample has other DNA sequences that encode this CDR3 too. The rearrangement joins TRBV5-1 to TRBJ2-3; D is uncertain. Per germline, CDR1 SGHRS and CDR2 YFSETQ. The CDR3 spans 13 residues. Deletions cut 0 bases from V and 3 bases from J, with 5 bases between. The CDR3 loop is CASSLEPTDTQYF. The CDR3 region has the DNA TGCGCCAGCAGCTTGGAGCCTACAGATACGCAGTATTTT.

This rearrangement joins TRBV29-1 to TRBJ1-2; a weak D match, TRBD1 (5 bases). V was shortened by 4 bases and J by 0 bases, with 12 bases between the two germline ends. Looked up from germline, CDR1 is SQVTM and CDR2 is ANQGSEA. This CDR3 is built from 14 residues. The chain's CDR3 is CSVVGGEANYGYTF. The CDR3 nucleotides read TGCAGCGTTGTAGGAGGGGAAGCTAACTATGGCTACACCTTC.

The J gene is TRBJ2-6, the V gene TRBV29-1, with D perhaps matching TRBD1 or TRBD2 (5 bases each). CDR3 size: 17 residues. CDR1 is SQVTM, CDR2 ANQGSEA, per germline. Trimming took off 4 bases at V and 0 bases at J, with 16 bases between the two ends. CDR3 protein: CSVVGGVTHSGANVLTF. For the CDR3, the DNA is TGCAGCGTTGTTGGGGGAGTCACCCACTCTGGGGCCAACGTCCTGACTTTC.

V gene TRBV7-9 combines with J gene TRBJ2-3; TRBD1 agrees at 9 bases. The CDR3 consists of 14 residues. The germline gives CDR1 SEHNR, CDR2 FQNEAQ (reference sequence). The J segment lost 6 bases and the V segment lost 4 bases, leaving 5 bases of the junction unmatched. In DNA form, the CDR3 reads TGTGCCAGCAGCTCTGACAGGGGGGGTGATACGCAGTATTTT. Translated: CASSSDRGGDTQYF.

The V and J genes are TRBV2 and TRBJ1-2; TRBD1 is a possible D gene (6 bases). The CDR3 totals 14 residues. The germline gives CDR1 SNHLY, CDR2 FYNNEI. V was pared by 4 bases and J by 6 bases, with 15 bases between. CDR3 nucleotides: TGTGCCAGCAGTGTAGAGTCAGGGGTTGATGGCTACACCTTC. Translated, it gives CASSVESGVDGYTF.

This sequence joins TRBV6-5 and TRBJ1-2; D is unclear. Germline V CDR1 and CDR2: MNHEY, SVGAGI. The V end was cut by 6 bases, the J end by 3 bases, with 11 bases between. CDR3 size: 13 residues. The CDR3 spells CASSAREDYGYTF. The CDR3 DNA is TGTGCCAGCAGCGCGAGAGAGGACTATGGCTACACCTTC.

The CDR3 coding sequence is TGTGCCAGCAGCCAAGCAGATGGGAGGGGGTCAGATACGCAGTATTTT. It codes for CASSQADGRGSDTQYF. The chain carries TRBV4-2 and TRBJ2-3; D possibly corresponds to TRBD2 (7 bases). The CDR3 has 16 amino acids. V lost 1 base to trimming and J lost 4 bases, with 15 bases between them. The germline V gene has CDR1 LGHNA and CDR2 YNFKEQ.